The 12 T cell receptor beta chains reported below all come from one sample, sequenced in a study of breast tumors, draining lymph nodes, adjacent tissues. TCRdb redid the calling of the multiplex PCR reads with MiXCR, one entry per CDR3 protein. Of 20,000 to 25,000 distinct CDR3 sequences listed, roughly 60% were seen once; the top ten hold 14%. The source material was breast tumor tissue. These receptors were obtained from a female donor with breast cancer. Some clones in this sample may be carry-over from other donors' samples.

The chain employs TRBV12-3 or TRBV12-4 and TRBJ1-2; tentatively, D is TRBD1 (6 bases). This CDR3 contains 11 residues. The V end lost 6 bases, the J end lost 6 bases, and 8 bases lay between the germline ends. CDR3 nucleotides: TGTGCCAGCAGGGGACATCATGGCTACACCTTC. Translated, it gives CASRGHHGYTF.

The count of this clonotype is one. The chain uses TRBV7-2 and TRBJ2-5; D uncertain. Germline-derived CDR1 and CDR2 are SGHTA and FQGNSA. The CDR3 has 11 amino acids. The V and J ends lost 5 bases and 5 bases respectively, with 6 bases between them. The CDR3 is CASSELETQYF. CDR3 nucleotide sequence: TGTGCCAGCAGCGAACTCGAGACCCAGTACTTC.

This chain connects TRBV19 to TRBJ1-2, with 7 nucleotides matching TRBD1. V dropped 4 bases and J dropped 4; count of bases not matched to a gene: 9. Germline values: CDR1 LNHDA, CDR2 SQIVND (reference sequence). CDR3 size: 15 residues. CDR3 protein: CASSRDRVPFYGYTF. CDR3 coding DNA: TGTGCCAGTAGTAGAGACAGGGTCCCTTTCTATGGCTACACCTTC.

The chain joins TRBV29-1 to TRBJ1-4; D is ambiguous. The germline CDR1 and CDR2 sequences are SQVTM and ANQGSEA. CDR3 length equals 14 residues. V dropped 4 bases and J dropped 5 bases, with 14 bases sitting between them. CDR3 sequence reads: CSVVREGSNEKLFF. The CDR3 DNA follows: TGCAGCGTTGTCCGGGAGGGATCAAATGAAAAACTGTTTTTT.

The gene calls are TRBV19 and TRBJ1-5; TRBD1 is a possible D gene (6 bases). The CDR3 spans 13 residues. CDR1 is LNHDA, CDR2 SQIVND, per germline (reference sequence). Trimming left V 8 bases short and J 1 base short, with 9 bases between. CDR3 in DNA: TGTGCCAGTCTTGGACAGAGCAATCAGCCCCAGCATTTT. Encoded protein: CASLGQSNQPQHF.

The table lists this clonotype with many counts. The chain is built from TRBV12-3 or TRBV12-4 and TRBJ2-3; 8 nucleotides line up with TRBD1. The CDR3 runs 19 residues. Trimming cost V 4 bases and J 2 bases; bases outside gene matches: 17. The CDR3 protein is CASSSYDRGLPLYTDTQYF. The DNA of the CDR3 is TGTGCCAGCAGTTCATATGACAGGGGCCTTCCCCTTTACACAGATACGCAGTATTTT.

The rearrangement uses TRBV13 and TRBJ2-1; weak D call: TRBD1 (6 bases). With 5 bases removed from V and 8 bases from J, the gap between germline ends came to 16 bases. The CDR3 runs to 14 residues. The germline gives CDR1 PRHDT, CDR2 FYEKMQ (reference sequence). The CDR3 nucleotides read TGTGCCAGCAGCCTAAAATCAGGGGTGGATGAGCAGTTCTTC. Protein sequence: CASSLKSGVDEQFF.

This clonotype was observed many times. Being one base from a much bigger clone, this may be a read error. The rearrangement joins TRBV5-4 to TRBJ2-5; TRBD2 aligns across 8 bases. The V segment lost 0 bases and the J segment 5 bases; nucleotides outside the gene matches: 3. Germline CDR1 is SGHNT and CDR2 is YYREEE (reference sequence). This CDR3 comprises 14 residues. The CDR3 region is CASSLVIAGETQYF. The CDR3, as DNA: TGTGCCAGCAGCTTGGTAATAGCGGGGGAGACCCAGTACTTC.

The chain carries TRBV11-3 and TRBJ2-1, with 9 bases that match TRBD1. After removal of 5 bases from V and 5 bases from J, the junction contained 4 bases not matched to a gene. The CDR3 has 14 amino acids. The germline V gene has CDR1 SGHNT and CDR2 YENEEA. In DNA, the CDR3 is TGTGCCAGCAGCCTCCGGGACAGGGACAATGAGCAGTTCTTC. Translation gives CASSLRDRDNEQFF. The entire variable domain, with the rest obtained from reference TRBV11-3 and TRBJ2-1, is as follows: EAGVVQSPRYKIIEKKQPVAFWCNPISGHNTLYWYLQNLGQGPELLIRYENEEAVDDSQLPKDRFSAERLKGVDSTLKIQPAELGDSAVYLCASSLRDRDNEQFFGPGTRLTVL.

In its sample, this clonotype was seen once. CDR3 in DNA: TGTGCCAGCAGACTAGGAGGGACTACTCCGGAGACCCAGTACTTC. Translating it yields CASRLGGTTPETQYF. The V and J genes are TRBV7-2 and TRBJ2-5; TRBD2 agrees at 7 bases. In germline, CDR1 is SGHTA, CDR2 FQGNSA. This CDR3 is built from 15 residues. The trim removed 6 bases at V and 5 bases at J, leaving 12 bases unmatched.

The rearrangement links TRBV29-1 to TRBJ2-6; D unclear. The V end was cut by 3 bases, the J end by 2 bases, with 2 bases between. The CDR3 is 12 amino acids. Germline V gene lookup returns CDR1 SQVTM and CDR2 ANQGSEA. CDR3 nucleotides: TGCAGCGTTGAGACTGGGGCCAACGTCCTGACTTTC. Its protein product is CSVETGANVLTF.

This clonotype was seen a single time. The genes are TRBV20-1 and TRBJ2-2; tentatively, D is TRBD2 (6 bases). This CDR3 is 14 amino acids long. Trimming took 3 bases from V and 7 from J, leaving 15 bases between them. CDR1 and CDR2 from the germline V gene are DFQATT and SNEGSKA (reference sequence). CDR3 sequence (DNA): TGCAGTGCTAGTATCGGGGTCGGGAGCGGGGAGCTGTTTTTT. Residues: CSASIGVGSGELFF.